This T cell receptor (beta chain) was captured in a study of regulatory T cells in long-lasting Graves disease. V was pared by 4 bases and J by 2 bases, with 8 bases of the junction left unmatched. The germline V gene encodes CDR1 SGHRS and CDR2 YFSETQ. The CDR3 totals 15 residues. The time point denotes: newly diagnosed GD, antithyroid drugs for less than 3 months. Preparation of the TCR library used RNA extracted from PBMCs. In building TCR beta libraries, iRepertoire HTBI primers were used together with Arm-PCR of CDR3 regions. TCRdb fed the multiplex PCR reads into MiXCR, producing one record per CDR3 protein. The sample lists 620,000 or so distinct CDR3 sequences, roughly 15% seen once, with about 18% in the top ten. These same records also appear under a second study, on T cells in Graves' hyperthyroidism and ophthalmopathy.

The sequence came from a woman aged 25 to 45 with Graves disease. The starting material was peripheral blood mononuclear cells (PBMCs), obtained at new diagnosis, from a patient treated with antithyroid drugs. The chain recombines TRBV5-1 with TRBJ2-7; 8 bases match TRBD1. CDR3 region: CASSTLGQATYEQYF. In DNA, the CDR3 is TGCGCCAGCAGCACGTTGGGACAGGCTACCTACGAGCAGTACTTC.